Shown below are 29 T cell receptor beta chains from a single sample sequenced in a study of radiotherapy plus CTLA-4 blockade in lung cancer. Sequenced by immunoSEQ multiplex PCR; TCRdb stores in-frame clones only, minus some. The data contain around 86,000 clones, over 80% of them singletons. The specimen comprised peripheral blood, sampled from a patient treated with radiotherapy plus ipilimumab. The source is a human donor with non-small cell lung cancer who had stable disease on radiotherapy plus ipilimumab.

A single count supports this clone. In DNA, the CDR3 is TGTGCCAGCACCCTACGGCAGACTAATCAGCCCCAGCATTTT. Encoded protein: CASTLRQTNQPQHF. The chain employs TRBV28 and TRBJ1-5; no reliable D call. CDR1 MDHEN and CDR2 SYDVKM come from the germline V gene. The CDR3 is 14 amino acids. Trimming shortened V by 7 bases and J by 4 bases, and 14 bases separated the two germline ends.

The chain links TRBV5-6 to TRBJ2-3, with 11 nucleotides matching TRBD2. This CDR3 contains 16 residues. V was pared by 6 bases and J by 4 bases, with 10 bases of the junction left unmatched. Germline-derived CDR1 and CDR2 are SGHDT and YYEEEE. The CDR3 reads CASNGNLAGGADTQYF. The CDR3, as DNA: TGTGCCAGCAATGGGAATCTAGCGGGGGGAGCAGATACGCAGTATTTT. Looking up the rest from reference TRBV5-6 and TRBJ2-3 gives the full variable domain: DAGVTQSPTHLIKTRGQQVTLRCSPKSGHDTVSWYQQALGQGPQFIFQYYEEEERQRGNFPDRFSGHQFPNYSSELNVNALLLGDSALYLCASNGNLAGGADTQYFGPGTRLTVL.

The chain recombines TRBV19 with TRBJ2-7; tentatively, D is TRBD1 or TRBD2 (5 bases each). The CDR3 runs 15 residues. Germline CDR1 and CDR2: LNHDA and SQIVND (reference sequence). Trimming took 5 bases from V and 0 from J, leaving 14 bases between them. CDR3 nucleotides: TGTGCCAGTAGTCCTCAGGGACGGCCCTCCTACGAGCAGTACTTC. Its protein is CASSPQGRPSYEQYF.

The CDR3 DNA reads as TGTGCCAGCAGTGACAGGGGGCAGGTGAACACTGAAGCTTTCTTT. Translating gives CASSDRGQVNTEAFF. The chain combines TRBV21-1 with TRBJ1-1; no DNA check was done on the table's D call, TRBD1. TRBV21-1 is tagged as a pseudogene. This CDR3 is built from 15 residues.

The chain links TRBV6-5 to TRBJ1-1; D might be TRBD1 (5 bases). CDR3 length: 13 amino acids. Trimming pared 7 bases from V and 0 bases from J, leaving 9 bases between. CDR1 and CDR2 from the germline V gene are MNHEY and SVGAGI. In DNA form, the CDR3 reads TGTGCCAGCACCGACAGTATGAACACTGAAGCTTTCTTT. This encodes CASTDSMNTEAFF.

The chain carries TRBV18 and TRBJ1-3, with D hard to call. In germline, CDR1 is KGHSH, CDR2 LQKENI. CDR3 length: 19 amino acids. Trimming took off 0 bases at V and 4 bases at J, with 22 bases between the two ends. The DNA for the CDR3 is TGTGCCAGCTCACCACCTAATATGCTGAGAGTTAAAGCGGGAAACACCATATATTTT. It yields the protein CASSPPNMLRVKAGNTIYF.

The rearrangement links TRBV18 to TRBJ2-6, with a possible D match to TRBD1 (5 bases). The CDR3 runs to 15 residues. The V gene lost 4 bases and the J gene lost 2 bases, with 9 bases spanning the gap. Germline CDR1 KGHSH, CDR2 LQKENI. CDR3 coding DNA: TGTGCCAGCTCACTGGGGCATGCTGGGGCCAACGTCCTGACTTTC. Residues: CASSLGHAGANVLTF.

The CDR3 DNA reads TGTGCCAGCAGCTCCGGGGGAGGACAGGGGCAAGATACGCAGTATTTT. Translated: CASSSGGGQGQDTQYF. The rearrangement links TRBV11-1 to TRBJ2-3; 9 positions agree with TRBD1. The germline CDR1 and CDR2 sequences are SGHAT and FQDESV (reference sequence). Trimming removed 4 bases from V and 5 bases from J; junction bases left unmatched: 10. The CDR3 consists of 16 residues.

V gene TRBV2 combines with J gene TRBJ2-1; TRBD2 agrees at 7 bases. V gave up 8 bases and J gave up 6 bases; unmatched junction bases: 1. In germline, CDR1 is SNHLY, CDR2 FYNNEI. The CDR3 spans 11 residues. The CDR3 is CASGGGNEQFF. CDR3 sequence (DNA): TGTGCCAGCGGCGGGGGCAATGAGCAGTTCTTC.

This chain links TRBV20-1 with TRBJ2-5; no clear D gene. The CDR3 contains 11 residues. Trimming removed 5 bases at V and 5 bases at J, with 9 bases between. Germline V gives CDR1 DFQATT, CDR2 SNEGSKA (reference sequence). DNA of the CDR3: TGCAGTGCTCGCCGATCGGAGACCCAGTACTTC. It codes for CSARRSETQYF.

This chain links TRBV11-2 with TRBJ1-1; D is unclear. CDR1 and CDR2 from the germline V gene are SGHAT and FQNNGV. This CDR3 region has 14 residues. Trimming cost V 6 bases and J 10 bases, with 21 bases left between them. The CDR3 region has the DNA TGTGCCAGCAGTTTGGGCCTCGGTAATGGAGGAGCTTTCTTT. This translates into CASSLGLGNGGAFF.

The rearrangement links TRBV2 to TRBJ2-2; no clear D gene. V lost 2 bases, J lost 2 bases, and 9 bases lay in between. CDR1 and CDR2 from the germline V gene are SNHLY and FYNNEI. The CDR3 extends over 15 amino acids. This CDR3 is CASSESPSNTGELFF. Written as DNA, the CDR3 is TGTGCCAGCAGTGAAAGTCCCAGTAACACCGGGGAGCTGTTTTTT.

The chain uses TRBV12-5 and TRBJ2-4; D possibly corresponds to TRBD2 (6 bases). The germline gives CDR1 LGHNT, CDR2 FRNRAP. This CDR3 spans 13 amino acids. V was clipped by 3 bases and J by 14 bases, with 17 bases between them. This chain's CDR3 is CASGLGGDFQKYF. The CDR3 coding sequence is TGTGCTAGTGGTTTAGGCGGGGACTTTCAAAAGTACTTC.

V usage is TRBV5-1 and J usage is TRBJ1-4; no firm D call. From germline, CDR1 is SGHRS and CDR2 YFSETQ. The V end lost 0 bases, the J end lost 6 bases, and 12 bases lay between the germline ends. This CDR3 region has 15 residues. The CDR3 nucleotides read TGCGCCAGCAGCTTGGCCGGGAACTGGGATGAAAAACTGTTTTTT. Translation gives CASSLAGNWDEKLFF.

This clone was seen only a few times. Other DNA sequences in this sample translate to the same CDR3. The chain carries TRBV6-6 and TRBJ1-3; D is undetermined. Germline values: CDR1 MNHNY, CDR2 SVGAGI (reference sequence). This CDR3 comprises 15 residues. V was shortened by 2 bases and J by 2 bases, with 10 bases between the two germline ends. The CDR3 protein is CASSYEGVTGNTIYF. The CDR3 coding sequence is TGTGCCAGCAGTTACGAGGGTGTAACTGGAAACACCATATATTTT.

The CDR3, as DNA: TGTGCCAGCCAGATAGACAGGGGCCACTCTGGAAACACCATATATTTT. It encodes CASQIDRGHSGNTIYF. The rearrangement uses TRBV7-9 and TRBJ1-3; 8 bases line up with TRBD1. Per germline, CDR1 SEHNR and CDR2 FQNEAQ (reference sequence). With 8 bases clipped from V and 0 bases from J, the junction kept 9 bases outside the gene matches. The CDR3 is 16 amino acids.

The sample holds one count of this clone. The chain combines TRBV27 with TRBJ2-1; the D is unclear. From germline, CDR1 is MNHEY and CDR2 SMNVEV (reference sequence). V dropped 0 bases and J dropped 3 bases, with 6 bases sitting between them. The CDR3 covers 14 residues. The CDR3 region is CASSLSGDYNEQFF. The DNA of the CDR3 is TGTGCCAGCAGTTTATCGGGCGACTACAATGAGCAGTTCTTC.

The V call is TRBV2, the J call TRBJ2-1; 10 positions agree with TRBD1. CDR1 is SNHLY and CDR2 is FYNNEI in the germline V gene. This CDR3 has 14 amino acids. The trim removed 3 bases at V and 8 bases at J, leaving 4 bases unmatched. The CDR3 DNA follows: TGTGCCAGCAGTGAGGACAGGGGGTTCCATGAGCAGTTCTTC. Encoded protein: CASSEDRGFHEQFF.

The rearrangement uses TRBV5-1 and TRBJ2-5; D unclear. The CDR3 spans 16 residues. Germline lookup yields CDR1 SGHRS and CDR2 YFSETQ. V shed 0 bases and J shed 5 bases, with 17 bases lying between them. In DNA, the CDR3 is TGCGCCAGCAGCTTGGAGGGTAGGCAGGACGGGGAGACCCAGTACTTC. Translated: CASSLEGRQDGETQYF.

CDR3 nucleotide sequence: TGTGCCAGCAGCTCGGGACTAGCGGGAGGAGAGACCCAGTACTTC. As protein: CASSSGLAGGETQYF. The chain joins TRBV5-4 to TRBJ2-5; 15 positions agree with TRBD2. V lost 3 bases and J lost 4; bases outside the gene matches: 1. CDR1 and CDR2 (germline): SGHNT, YYREEE (reference sequence). The CDR3 has 15 residues. Full variable domain (rest looked up from reference TRBV5-4 and TRBJ2-5): ETGVTQSPTHLIKTRGQQVTLRCSSQSGHNTVSWYQQALGQGPQFIFQYYREEENGRGNFPPRFSGLQFPNYSSELNVNALELDDSALYLCASSSGLAGGETQYFGPGTRLLVL.

CDR3 residues: CATSLTHYEQYF. CDR3 DNA: TGTGCCACCTCCTTAACCCACTACGAGCAGTACTTC. V gene TRBV15 combines with J gene TRBJ2-7; D gene unclear. The CDR3 covers 12 residues. CDR1 is LNHNV, CDR2 YYDKDF, per germline (reference sequence). The V end was cut by 8 bases, the J end by 3 bases, with 11 bases between.

The chain uses TRBV18 and TRBJ2-7; TRBD2 matches 11 bases. The J call is in doubt because the DNA end fits TRBJ2-1 better. The V gene's germline CDR1 is KGHSH and CDR2 LQKENI. The CDR3 spans 17 residues. The CDR3 coding sequence is TGTGCCAGCTCACCAAGTCATCTAGCGGGGGGATACAATGAGCAGTTCTTC. This gives the protein CASSPSHLAGGYNEQFF.

The CDR3 reads CASSAGTSSGNTIYF. In DNA form, the CDR3 reads TGTGCCAGCAGCGCCGGGACAAGCTCCGGAAACACCATATATTTT. The V call is TRBV28, the J call TRBJ1-3; TRBD1 is a possible D gene (6 bases). This CDR3 region has 15 residues. Germline loops: CDR1 MDHEN, CDR2 SYDVKM. Trimming took off 6 bases at V and 4 bases at J, with 16 bases between the two ends.

This clone has a handful of counts. J is TRBJ2-7 and V is TRBV5-1; 10 bases match TRBD1. Germline V gene sequence: CDR1 SGHRS, CDR2 YFSETQ. CDR3 length equals 14 residues. The trim removed 4 bases at V and 5 bases at J, leaving 6 bases unmatched. The CDR3 nucleotides are TGCGCCAGCAGCGATCGGACAGGGGGACACGAGCAGTACTTC. Its protein product is CASSDRTGGHEQYF.

The chain couples TRBV27 to TRBJ1-6; 9 bases are a match to TRBD1. This CDR3 has 20 amino acids. V lost 10 bases, J lost 3 bases, and 22 bases stayed unmatched. Per germline, CDR1 MNHEY and CDR2 SMNVEV (reference sequence). CDR3 in amino acids: CANLSCRDRETNFYNSPLHF. The DNA of the CDR3 is TGTGCCAACCTCTCTTGCAGGGACAGGGAGACGAACTTCTATAATTCACCCCTCCACTTT.

CDR3 sequence: CASSLYSYSNQPQHF. As DNA, the CDR3 is TGTGCCAGCAGTTTATACAGTTATAGCAATCAGCCCCAGCATTTT. The chain has TRBV27 and TRBJ1-5; no clear D gene. CDR3 length: 15 residues. Trimming pared 1 base from V and 0 bases from J, leaving 7 bases between. Germline CDR1 MNHEY, CDR2 SMNVEV (reference sequence).

The chain is built from TRBV10-2 and TRBJ2-5, with TRBD2 matching over 12 bases. Germline values: CDR1 WSHSY, CDR2 SAAADI. Trimming cost V 8 bases and J 4 bases; bases outside gene matches: 11. This CDR3 has 16 residues. CDR3 coding DNA: TGCGCCAGCCGGACACTAGCGGGGGGTTTTGGAGAGACCCAGTACTTC. This translates into CASRTLAGGFGETQYF.

The chain carries TRBV2 and TRBJ2-3; 14 bases line up with TRBD2. The CDR3 totals 16 residues. CDR1 is SNHLY, CDR2 FYNNEI, per germline. V gave up 6 bases and J gave up 4 bases; unmatched junction bases: 6. CDR3 DNA sequence: TGTGCCAGCAGGGAACAGACTAGCGGGGGGGCAGATACGCAGTATTTT. Residues: CASREQTSGGADTQYF.

The chain employs TRBV28 and TRBJ2-5; TRBD1 matches 9 bases. The CDR3 has 15 amino acids. Trimming took 3 bases from V and 6 from J; bases not matched to a gene: 8. Germline V gives CDR1 MDHEN, CDR2 SYDVKM. CDR3 DNA: TGTGCCAGCAGTTTTCAGGGACAGGGTCGGAAGACCCAGTACTTC. Translation gives CASSFQGQGRKTQYF. The full variable domain, rest sourced from reference TRBV28 and TRBJ2-5, is DVKVTQSSRYLVKRTGEKVFLECVQDMDHENMFWYRQDPGLGLRLIYFSYDVKMKEKGDIPEGYSVSREKKERFSLILESASTNQTSMYLCASSFQGQGRKTQYFGPGTRLLVL.